This T cell receptor beta chain was identified during a study of cytomegalovirus exposure and HLA in healthy donors. Study-wide context: Most donors, about 77% of 398 genotyped, fell in the Caucasian-associated ancestry cluster.

The trim removed 6 bases at V and 0 bases at J, leaving 6 bases unmatched. Germline CDR1 reads SNHLY; CDR2 reads FYNNEI. This CDR3 spans 16 amino acids. Whole-study results and caveats: Whilst most TCR sequences proved rare, a subset of public TCRs occurred across many donors. The study reported that TCR beta sequences accurately predicted HLA-A and HLA-B alleles in most subjects.

This clone was picked up one time. Its target is unknown. PCR primers comprised 60 Vbeta and 13 Jbeta primers. As handled by the study authors: An analysis performed later counted 60 million to 90 million unique TCR beta chains (approximately 12 million of them shared). Here immunoSEQ multiplex PCR was the method, and the copy in TCRdb shows in-frame clones only, minus some. Clone size and V and J calls were adopted from that table, with D and trimming inferred from the DNA. Among 80,000 or so clones listed, around 78% were seen once. The receptor comes from a man aged 40-49 years in good health and CMV-seronegative. The chain has TRBV2 and TRBJ2-2; 8 positions agree with TRBD2. What was sequenced was PBMCs. The CDR3 reads CASRKTSGSNTGELFF. CDR3 bases: TGTGCCAGCAGGAAAACTAGCGGCTCGAACACCGGGGAGCTGTTTTTT. Supplemented by reference TRBV2 and TRBJ2-2, the full variable domain reads EPEVTQTPSHQVTQMGQEVILRCVPISNHLYFYWYRQILGQKVEFLVSFYNNEISEKSEIFDDQFSVERPDGSNFTLKIRSTKLEDSAMYFCASRKTSGSNTGELFFGEGSRLTVL.